The source of this T cell receptor (delta chain) is a study of Vδ1+ human thymocytes. Study-wide results and caveats: Thymic TRG and TRD repertoires appeared highly polyclonal, with Gaussian CDR3 length distributions. Despite high sort purity, roughly 18% of thymic T cell receptor delta sequences were Vdelta2. TRG sequences recurred across donors, whereas TRD sequences stayed essentially private.

Germline-derived CDR1 and CDR2 are GEAIGNYY and EKD. Trimming cost V 5 bases and J 4 bases; bases outside gene matches: 16. CDR3 size: 20 residues. Sequences come from RNA converted to cDNA by reverse transcription. The CDR3 regions were amplified by multiplex PCR from V-gene primers to a constant-region primer. TCRdb re-called the multiplex PCR reads via CATT. The sample contains 20,000 to 25,000 delta-chain clones, about 29% of which appear only once. About this clone itself: The target antigen is unknown. A much larger clone lies a single base off, so this may be a read error.

J is TRDJ3 and V is TRDV2; 10 nucleotides line up with TRDD3. The TCR originated in a boy less than two years old who had congenital heart surgery. Sample: Vdelta1+ gamma-delta thymocytes from the thymus. Subset in this sample: FACS-sorted CD3+ TCRalphabeta- TCRVdelta1+ TCRVdelta2- thymocytes. The CDR3 protein is CACATPTGGLILWDTRQMFF. DNA of the CDR3: TGTGCCTGTGCCACGCCCACTGGGGGATTGATACTATGGGACACCCGACAGATGTTTTTC.